Below, 5 T cell receptor beta chains from the same sample are listed, as sequenced in a study of control samples from healthy donors and cancer patients. Clones were read by immunoSEQ multiplex PCR, and TCRdb kept only the in-frame ones, dropping some. The sample holds approximately 150,000 clones, 75% to 95% seen once. Sample: blood. Receptors were obtained from a man aged 30-40 years in good health.

The chain couples TRBV7-9 to TRBJ1-5; a possible D gene is TRBD1 (6 bases). Trimming removed 0 bases at V and 3 bases at J, with 15 bases between. Germline V lookup: CDR1 SEHNR, CDR2 FQNEAQ (reference sequence). This CDR3 region has 17 residues. Here the CDR3 reads CASSLAAGTGINQPQHF. CDR3 coding DNA: TGTGCCAGCAGCTTAGCGGCGGGCACAGGGATCAATCAGCCCCAGCATTTT.

The V gene is TRBV19, the J gene TRBJ2-1; D perhaps matches TRBD2 (6 bases). V lost 3 bases, J lost 6 bases, and 12 bases lay in between. Germline V gene sequence: CDR1 LNHDA, CDR2 SQIVND (reference sequence). The CDR3 has 14 residues. The CDR3 loop reads CASSIGGMRNEQFF. DNA for the CDR3: TGTGCCAGTAGTATTGGGGGGATGCGCAATGAGCAGTTCTTC.

The CDR3 DNA reads as TGTGCCAGCAGCGCCAGACTAGCGCAGGGCCCTAGCACAGATACGCAGTATTTT. Protein: CASSARLAQGPSTDTQYF. This chain uses TRBV7-9 with TRBJ2-3; TRBD2 agrees at 8 bases. V lost 5 bases to trimming and J lost 0 bases; unmatched junction nucleotides: 13. This CDR3 is 18 amino acids long. Looked up from germline, CDR1 is SEHNR and CDR2 is FQNEAQ (reference sequence).

The chain recombines TRBV2 with TRBJ2-3; the D is unclear. Trimming shortened V by 3 bases and J by 6 bases, and 4 bases separated the two germline ends. The CDR3 spans 11 residues. Germline lookup yields CDR1 SNHLY and CDR2 FYNNEI. The DNA for the CDR3 is TGTGCCAGCAGTGATGTGGATACGCAGTATTTT. Translated: CASSDVDTQYF.

This chain joins TRBV7-3 and TRBJ1-1, with 7 positions matching TRBD1. V shed 5 bases and J 5 bases; nucleotides not matched to a gene: 8. The CDR3 runs 14 residues. Germline CDR1 SGHTA, CDR2 FQGTGA. In DNA, the CDR3 is TGTGCCAGCAGCCGCCGGACAGGCGGAACTGAAGCTTTCTTT. Encoded protein: CASSRRTGGTEAFF.